The source of this T cell receptor (beta chain) is a study of T-cell reconstitution after alpha-beta-depleted transplantation in children. General study points: Most T-cell counts and diversity one year after the transplant came from T cells that were newly produced. As was reported, about two months after transplant, alpha-beta T cells came from several hundred expanded graft clones.

A word on this clonotype: The antigen is not known.

The TCRbeta library incorporated unique molecular identifiers. TCRdb itself ran the PCR reads through MiXCR, one entry per CDR3 protein. The table lists a few hundred thousand distinct CDR3 sequences, around 13% of them singletons. The CDR3 is made up of 19 amino acids. V lost 2 bases and J lost 1, with 24 bases in between. The germline V gene encodes CDR1 SGHNT and CDR2 YYREEE (reference sequence). This chain connects TRBV5-4 to TRBJ1-2; D gene uncertain. This specimen was PBMCs, mostly from graft donor cells, taken 360 days after TCRalphabeta/CD19-depleted stem cell transplant. This clonotype was obtained from a male patient aged 5 to 17 who had a stem cell transplant for acute myeloid leukemia, so the T cells may come from the graft donor. The CDR3 DNA reads TGTGCCAGCAGCTTCTTGAAGGGATCGCGGCAGGTTTTTAACTATGGCTACACCTTC. Protein sequence: CASSFLKGSRQVFNYGYTF.